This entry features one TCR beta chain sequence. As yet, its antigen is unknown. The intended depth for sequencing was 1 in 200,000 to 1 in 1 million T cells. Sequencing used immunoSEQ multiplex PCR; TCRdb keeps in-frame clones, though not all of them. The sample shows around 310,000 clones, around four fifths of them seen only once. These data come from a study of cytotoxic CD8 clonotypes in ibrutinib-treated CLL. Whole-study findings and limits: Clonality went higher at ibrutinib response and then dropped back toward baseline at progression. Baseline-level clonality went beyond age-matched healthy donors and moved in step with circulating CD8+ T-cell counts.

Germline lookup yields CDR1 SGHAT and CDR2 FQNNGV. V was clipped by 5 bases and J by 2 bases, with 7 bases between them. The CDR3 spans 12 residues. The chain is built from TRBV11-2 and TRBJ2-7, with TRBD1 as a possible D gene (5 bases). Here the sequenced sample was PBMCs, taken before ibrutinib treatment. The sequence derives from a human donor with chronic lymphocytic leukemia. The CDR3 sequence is CASSTGAYEQYF. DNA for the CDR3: TGTGCCAGCAGCACAGGCGCCTACGAGCAGTACTTC.